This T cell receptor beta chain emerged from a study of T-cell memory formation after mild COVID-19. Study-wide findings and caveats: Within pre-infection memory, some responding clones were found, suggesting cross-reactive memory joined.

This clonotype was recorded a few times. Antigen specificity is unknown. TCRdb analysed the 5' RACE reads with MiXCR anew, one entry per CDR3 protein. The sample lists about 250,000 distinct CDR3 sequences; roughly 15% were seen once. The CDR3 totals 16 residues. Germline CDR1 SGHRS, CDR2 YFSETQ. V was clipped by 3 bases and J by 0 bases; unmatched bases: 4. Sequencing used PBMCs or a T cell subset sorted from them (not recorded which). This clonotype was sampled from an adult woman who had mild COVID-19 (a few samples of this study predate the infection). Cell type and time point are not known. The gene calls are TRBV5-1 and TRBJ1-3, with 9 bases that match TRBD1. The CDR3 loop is CASSSTGGSSGNTIYF. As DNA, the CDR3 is TGCGCCAGCAGCTCGACAGGGGGAAGCTCTGGAAACACCATATATTTT. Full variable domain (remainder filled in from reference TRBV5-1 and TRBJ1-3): KAGVTQTPRYLIKTRGQQVTLSCSPISGHRSVSWYQQTPGQGLQFLFEYFSETQRNKGNFPGRFSGRQFSNSRSEMNVSTLELGDSALYLCASSSTGGSSGNTIYFGEGSWLTVV.